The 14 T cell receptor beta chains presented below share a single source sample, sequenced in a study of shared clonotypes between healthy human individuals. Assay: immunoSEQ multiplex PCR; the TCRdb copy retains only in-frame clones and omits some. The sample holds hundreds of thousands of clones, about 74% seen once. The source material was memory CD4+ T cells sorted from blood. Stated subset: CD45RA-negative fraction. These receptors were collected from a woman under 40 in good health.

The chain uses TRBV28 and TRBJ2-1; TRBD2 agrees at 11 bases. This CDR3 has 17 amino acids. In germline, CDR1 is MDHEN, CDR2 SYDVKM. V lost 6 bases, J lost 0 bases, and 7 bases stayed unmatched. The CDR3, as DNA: TGTGCCAGCAGCCCGCTGACTAGCGGGACCTCCTACAATGAGCAGTTCTTC. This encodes CASSPLTSGTSYNEQFF.

The CDR3 loop is CATSRDSREYEQFF. CDR3 nucleotide sequence: TGTGCCACCAGCAGAGATTCACGGGAGTATGAGCAGTTCTTC. This rearrangement joins TRBV15 to TRBJ2-1; a weak D match, TRBD2 (6 bases). This CDR3 has 14 residues. From germline, CDR1 is LNHNV and CDR2 YYDKDF (reference sequence). V gave up 0 bases and J gave up 8 bases, with 11 bases separating them.

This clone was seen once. DNA for the CDR3: TGTGCAAGTCCACTCCCGCATGATGAGCAGTTCTTC. It encodes CASPLPHDEQFF. The chain is built from TRBV12-2 and TRBJ2-1; TRBD2 was called by the table and not checked on the DNA. TRBV12-2 is annotated as a pseudogene. This CDR3 region has 12 residues.

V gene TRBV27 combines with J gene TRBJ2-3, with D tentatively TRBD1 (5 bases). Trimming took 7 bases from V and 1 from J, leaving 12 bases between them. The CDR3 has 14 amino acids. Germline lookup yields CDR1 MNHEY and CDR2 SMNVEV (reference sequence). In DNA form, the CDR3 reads TGTGCCAGCAAAATACAGGTCCGCACAGATACGCAGTATTTT. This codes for CASKIQVRTDTQYF.

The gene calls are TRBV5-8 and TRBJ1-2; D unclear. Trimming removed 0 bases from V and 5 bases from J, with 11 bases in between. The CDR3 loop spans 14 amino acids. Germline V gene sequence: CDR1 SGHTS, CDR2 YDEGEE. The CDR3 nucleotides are TGTGCCAGCAGCTTGGAACTACGTAGATATGGCTACACCTTC. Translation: CASSLELRRYGYTF.

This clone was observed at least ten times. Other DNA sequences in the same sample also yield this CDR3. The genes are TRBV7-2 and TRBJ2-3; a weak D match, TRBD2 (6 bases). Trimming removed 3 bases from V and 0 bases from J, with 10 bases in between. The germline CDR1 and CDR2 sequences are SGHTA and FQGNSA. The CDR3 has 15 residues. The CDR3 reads CASSLDYLSTDTQYF. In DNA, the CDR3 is TGTGCCAGCAGCTTGGACTACCTTAGCACAGATACGCAGTATTTT.

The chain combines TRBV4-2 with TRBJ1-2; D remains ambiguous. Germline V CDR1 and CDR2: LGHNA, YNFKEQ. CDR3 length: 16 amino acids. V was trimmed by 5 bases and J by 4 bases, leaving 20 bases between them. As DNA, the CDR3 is TGTGCCAGCAGCAAGTTTGACAAAGGAAAGACCTATGGCTACACCTTC. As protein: CASSKFDKGKTYGYTF.

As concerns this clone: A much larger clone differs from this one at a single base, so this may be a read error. CDR3 sequence reads: CASKISGSDYEQYF. CDR3 nucleotides: TGTGCCAGCAAAATAAGCGGGAGCGACTACGAGCAGTACTTC. The rearrangement links TRBV28 to TRBJ2-7, with 8 nucleotides matching TRBD2. Germline V lookup: CDR1 MDHEN, CDR2 SYDVKM. Trimming removed 7 bases from V and 3 bases from J; junction bases left unmatched: 8. This CDR3 is 14 amino acids long. The full variable domain, its missing parts supplied by reference TRBV28 and TRBJ2-7, is DVKVTQSSRYLVKRTGEKVFLECVQDMDHENMFWYRQDPGLGLRLIYFSYDVKMKEKGDIPEGYSVSREKKERFSLILESASTNQTSMYLCASKISGSDYEQYFGPGTRLTVT.

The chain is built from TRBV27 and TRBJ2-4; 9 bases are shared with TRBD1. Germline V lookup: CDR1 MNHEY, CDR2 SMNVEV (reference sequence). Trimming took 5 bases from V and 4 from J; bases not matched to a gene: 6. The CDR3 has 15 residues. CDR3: CASSALGTGKNIQYF. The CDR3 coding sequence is TGTGCCAGCAGTGCTCTCGGGACAGGGAAAAACATTCAGTACTTC.

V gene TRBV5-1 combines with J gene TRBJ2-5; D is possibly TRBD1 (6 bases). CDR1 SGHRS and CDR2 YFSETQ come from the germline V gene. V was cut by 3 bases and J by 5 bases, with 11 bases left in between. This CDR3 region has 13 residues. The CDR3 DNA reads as TGCGCCAGCAGCTCGGACAGTTCCGAGACCCAGTACTTC. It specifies CASSSDSSETQYF.

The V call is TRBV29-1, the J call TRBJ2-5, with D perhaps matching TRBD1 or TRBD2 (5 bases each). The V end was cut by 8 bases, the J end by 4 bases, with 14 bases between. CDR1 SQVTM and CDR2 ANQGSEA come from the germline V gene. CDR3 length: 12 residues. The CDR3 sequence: CSLRDGVETQYF. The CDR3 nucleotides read TGCAGCCTCAGGGACGGAGTAGAGACCCAGTACTTC.

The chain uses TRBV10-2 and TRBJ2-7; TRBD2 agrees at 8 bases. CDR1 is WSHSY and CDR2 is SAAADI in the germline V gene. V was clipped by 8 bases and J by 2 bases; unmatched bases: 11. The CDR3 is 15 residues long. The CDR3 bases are TGCGCCAGCCGAGCGGGAGTCATGGGGACCTACGAGCAGTACTTC. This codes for CASRAGVMGTYEQYF.

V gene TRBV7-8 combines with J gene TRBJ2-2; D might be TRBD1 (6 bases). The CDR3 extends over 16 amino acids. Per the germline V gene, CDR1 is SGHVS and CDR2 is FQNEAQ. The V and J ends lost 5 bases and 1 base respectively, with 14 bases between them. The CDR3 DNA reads TGTGCCAGCAGCCTAGGGGGTGGTGGGAACACCGGGGAGCTGTTTTTT. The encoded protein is CASSLGGGGNTGELFF.

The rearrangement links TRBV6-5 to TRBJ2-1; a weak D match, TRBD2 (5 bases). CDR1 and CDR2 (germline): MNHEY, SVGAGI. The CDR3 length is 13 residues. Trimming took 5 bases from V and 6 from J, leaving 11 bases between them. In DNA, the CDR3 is TGTGCCAGCAGTACGGGGAGTGCCAATGAGCAGTTCTTC. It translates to CASSTGSANEQFF.